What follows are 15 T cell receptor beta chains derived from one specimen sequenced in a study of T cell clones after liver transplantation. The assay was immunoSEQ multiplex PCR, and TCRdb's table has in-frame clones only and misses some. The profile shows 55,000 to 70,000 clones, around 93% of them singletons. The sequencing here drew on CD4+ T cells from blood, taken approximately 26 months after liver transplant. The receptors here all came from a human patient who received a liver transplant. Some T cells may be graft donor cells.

The CDR3 DNA sequence: TGTGCCACTCGGCGTGGGGCGGGTGAACCCTACGAGCAGTACTTC. Translating it yields CATRRGAGEPYEQYF. The rearrangement joins TRBV19 to TRBJ2-7; D tentatively reads TRBD1 or TRBD2 (5 bases each). The germline V gene has CDR1 LNHDA and CDR2 SQIVND (reference sequence). The CDR3 covers 15 residues. V dropped 10 bases and J dropped 2 bases, with 21 bases sitting between them.

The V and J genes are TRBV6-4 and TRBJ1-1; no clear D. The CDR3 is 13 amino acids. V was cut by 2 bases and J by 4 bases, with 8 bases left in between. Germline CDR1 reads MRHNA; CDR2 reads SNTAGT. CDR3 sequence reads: CASSDRTITEAFF. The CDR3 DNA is TGTGCCAGCAGTGACCGGACGATCACTGAAGCTTTCTTT.

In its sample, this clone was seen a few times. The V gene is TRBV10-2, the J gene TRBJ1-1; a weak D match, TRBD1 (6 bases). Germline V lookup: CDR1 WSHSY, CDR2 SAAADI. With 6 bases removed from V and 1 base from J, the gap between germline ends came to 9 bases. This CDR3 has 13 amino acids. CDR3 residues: CASRGQQNTEAFF. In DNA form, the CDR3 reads TGCGCCAGCAGAGGACAGCAGAACACTGAAGCTTTCTTT.

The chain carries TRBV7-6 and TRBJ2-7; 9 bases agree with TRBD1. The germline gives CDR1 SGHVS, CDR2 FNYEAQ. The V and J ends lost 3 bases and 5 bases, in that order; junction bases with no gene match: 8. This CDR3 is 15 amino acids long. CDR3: CASSLVAGTGNEQYF. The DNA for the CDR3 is TGTGCCAGCAGCTTGGTCGCCGGGACAGGGAACGAGCAGTACTTC.

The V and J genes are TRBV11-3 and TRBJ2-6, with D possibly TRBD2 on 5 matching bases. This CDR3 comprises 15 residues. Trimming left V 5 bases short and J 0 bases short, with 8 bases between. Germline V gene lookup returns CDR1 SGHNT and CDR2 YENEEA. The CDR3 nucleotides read TGTGCCAGCAGCATACTAGACTCTGGGGCCAACGTCCTGACTTTC. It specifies CASSILDSGANVLTF.

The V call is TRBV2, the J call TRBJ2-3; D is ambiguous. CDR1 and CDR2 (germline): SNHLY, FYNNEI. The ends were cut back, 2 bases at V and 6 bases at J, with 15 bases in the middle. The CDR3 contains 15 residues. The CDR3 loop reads CASSESGRMADTQYF. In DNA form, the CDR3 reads TGTGCCAGCAGTGAAAGTGGCCGCATGGCGGATACGCAGTATTTT.

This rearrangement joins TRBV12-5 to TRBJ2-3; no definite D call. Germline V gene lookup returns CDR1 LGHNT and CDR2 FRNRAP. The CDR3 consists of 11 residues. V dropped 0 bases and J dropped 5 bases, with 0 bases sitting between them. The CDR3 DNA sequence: TGTGCTAGTGGTTTGGTAGATACGCAGTATTTT. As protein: CASGLVDTQYF.

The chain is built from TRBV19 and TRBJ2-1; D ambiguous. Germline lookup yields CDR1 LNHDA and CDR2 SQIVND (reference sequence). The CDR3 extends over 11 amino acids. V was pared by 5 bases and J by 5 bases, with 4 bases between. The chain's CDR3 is CASSWDNEQFF. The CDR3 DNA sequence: TGTGCCAGTAGTTGGGACAATGAGCAGTTCTTC.

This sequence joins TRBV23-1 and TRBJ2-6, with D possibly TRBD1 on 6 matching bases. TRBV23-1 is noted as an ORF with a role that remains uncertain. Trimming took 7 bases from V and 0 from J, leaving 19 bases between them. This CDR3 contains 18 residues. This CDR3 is CASTAPGHASSGANVLTF. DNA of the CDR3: TGCGCCAGCACAGCCCCGGGACACGCCAGCTCTGGGGCCAACGTCCTGACTTTC.

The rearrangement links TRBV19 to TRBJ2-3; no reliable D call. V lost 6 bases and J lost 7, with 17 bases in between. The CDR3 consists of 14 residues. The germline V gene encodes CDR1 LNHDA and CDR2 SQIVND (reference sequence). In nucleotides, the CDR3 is TGTGCCAGTAGCCCACCGCAGATAAGGAATACGCAGTATTTT. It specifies CASSPPQIRNTQYF. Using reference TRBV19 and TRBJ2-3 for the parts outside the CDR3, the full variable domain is DGGITQSPKYLFRKEGQNVTLSCEQNLNHDAMYWYRQDPGQGLRLIYYSQIVNDFQKGDIAEGYSVSREKKESFPLTVTSAQKNPTAFYLCASSPPQIRNTQYFGPGTRLTVL.

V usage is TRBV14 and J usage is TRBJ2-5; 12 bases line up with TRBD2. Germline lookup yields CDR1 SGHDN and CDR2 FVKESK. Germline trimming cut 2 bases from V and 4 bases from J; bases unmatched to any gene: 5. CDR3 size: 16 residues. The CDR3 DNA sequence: TGTGCCAGCAGCCAATGGGGACTAGCGGGTCTAGAGACCCAGTACTTC. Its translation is CASSQWGLAGLETQYF.

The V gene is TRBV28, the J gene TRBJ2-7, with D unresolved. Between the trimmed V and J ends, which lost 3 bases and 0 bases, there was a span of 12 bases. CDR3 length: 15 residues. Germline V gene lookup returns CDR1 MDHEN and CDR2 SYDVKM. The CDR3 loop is CASSFRTFGSYEQYF. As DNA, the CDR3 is TGTGCCAGCAGTTTTCGGACCTTCGGCTCCTACGAGCAGTACTTC.

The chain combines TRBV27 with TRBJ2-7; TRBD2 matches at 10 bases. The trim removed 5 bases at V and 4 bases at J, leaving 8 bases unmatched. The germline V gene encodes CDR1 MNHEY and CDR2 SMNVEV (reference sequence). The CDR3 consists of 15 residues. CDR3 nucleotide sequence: TGTGCCAGCAGTCGTACCTCACTAGCGGGGTACGAGCAGTACTTC. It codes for CASSRTSLAGYEQYF.

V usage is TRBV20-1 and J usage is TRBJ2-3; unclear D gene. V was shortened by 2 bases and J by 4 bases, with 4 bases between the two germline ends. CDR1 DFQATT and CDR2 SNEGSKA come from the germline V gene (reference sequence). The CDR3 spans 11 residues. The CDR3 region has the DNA TGCAGTGCTAGAAAAGCAGATACGCAGTATTTT. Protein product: CSARKADTQYF.

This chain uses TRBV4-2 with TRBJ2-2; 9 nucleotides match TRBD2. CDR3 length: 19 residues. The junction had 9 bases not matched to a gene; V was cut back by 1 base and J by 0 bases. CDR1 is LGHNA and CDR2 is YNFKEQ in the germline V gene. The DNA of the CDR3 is TGTGCCAGCAGCCAAGGGTTCAGCGGGGGGCTGACGAACACCGGGGAGCTGTTTTTT. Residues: CASSQGFSGGLTNTGELFF.